This T cell receptor beta chain was sequenced for a study of T cells in Graves' hyperthyroidism and ophthalmopathy. Amplified regions were TCR beta CDR3 sequences from RNA transcripts. The HTBI primer set served for first-round RT-PCR of the TCR CDR3. TCRdb redid the calling of the multiplex PCR reads with MiXCR, one entry per CDR3 protein. Of around 600,000 distinct CDR3 sequences listed, roughly 16% were seen once; the top ten hold roughly 3%. This CDR3 region has 13 residues. CDR1 and CDR2 from the germline V gene are KGHSH and LQKENI. Details on this clonotype: The germline gene is not matched at one end of the junction; a read error may be the cause.

The sample was blood. The origin of this receptor is a woman in her forties with Graves' ophthalmopathy. The chain recombines TRBV18 with TRBJ1-1; perhaps TRBD1 as D (5 bases). CDR3 sequence (DNA): TGTGCCAGCTCACCCAGGGAGAACACTGAAGTTTTCTTT. It codes for CASSPRENTEVFF.